The next 20 T cell receptor beta chains were all read from a single sample in a study of cytomegalovirus exposure and HLA in healthy donors. 60 Vbeta and 13 Jbeta primers were used in PCR. Libraries were prepared by immunoSEQ multiplex PCR; TCRdb keeps only in-frame clonotypes and omits some of them. This table holds around 210,000 clones, 85% found once. Sequenced sample: PBMCs. The receptors here all came from a girl aged 2 to 9 in good health and CMV-seronegative.

The gene calls are TRBV10-2 and TRBJ1-1; D not resolved. Germline assignment: CDR1 WSHSY and CDR2 SAAADI. CDR3 length: 14 residues. V lost 3 bases, J lost 1 base, and 9 bases lay in between. DNA of the CDR3: TGCGCCAGCAGTGAACGGGGAAGGAACACTGAAGCTTTCTTT. Residues: CASSERGRNTEAFF.

This clone occurred a few times. The rearrangement joins TRBV20-1 to TRBJ2-7; the D gene is possibly TRBD2 (5 bases). CDR1 and CDR2 (germline): DFQATT, SNEGSKA (reference sequence). The CDR3 covers 11 residues. Trimming removed 3 bases at V and 4 bases at J, with 7 bases between. The CDR3 loop reads CSASERYEQYF. The CDR3 nucleotides are TGCAGTGCTAGCGAGCGGTACGAGCAGTACTTC.

The J gene is TRBJ2-1, the V gene TRBV5-1, with no clear D. Germline V lookup: CDR1 SGHRS, CDR2 YFSETQ. V was clipped by 6 bases and J by 5 bases, with 12 bases between them. The CDR3 sequence is 13 residues long. CDR3 sequence: CASKPIDDNEQFF. The CDR3 region has the DNA TGCGCCAGCAAACCGATAGATGACAATGAGCAGTTCTTC.

The V gene is TRBV7-9, the J gene TRBJ2-1; 11 bases are shared with TRBD1. J was trimmed by 9 bases and V by 5 bases; bases with no gene match: 3. Germline V CDR1 and CDR2: SEHNR, FQNEAQ (reference sequence). CDR3 length: 13 amino acids. The CDR3 DNA sequence: TGTGCCAGCAGCGTGGGACAGGGGGTTGAGCAGTTCTTC. Its translation: CASSVGQGVEQFF.

This clone has just a few counts. The J gene is TRBJ1-1, the V gene TRBV29-1; D remains ambiguous. Trimming removed 4 bases at V and 8 bases at J, with 8 bases between. This CDR3 region has 10 residues. Germline lookup yields CDR1 SQVTM and CDR2 ANQGSEA. The CDR3 DNA reads as TGCAGCGTTGCCTCAGGAGAAGCTTTCTTT. It encodes CSVASGEAFF.

This chain links TRBV4-1 with TRBJ1-3; 9 bases match TRBD1. The trim removed 0 bases at V and 5 bases at J, leaving 2 bases unmatched. The CDR3 length is 15 residues. Germline V gives CDR1 MGHRA, CDR2 YSYEKL. The CDR3 sequence is CASSQEGTGRNTIYF. The CDR3 DNA follows: TGCGCCAGCAGCCAAGAAGGGACAGGGAGAAACACCATATATTTT.

This rearrangement joins TRBV30 to TRBJ2-1; D may be TRBD1 (6 bases). V was shortened by 2 bases and J by 6 bases, with 17 bases between the two germline ends. The germline V gene encodes CDR1 GTSNPN and CDR2 SVGIG (reference sequence). This CDR3 spans 15 amino acids. The CDR3, as DNA: TGTGCCTGGAGTCCCGGCAGGGGTGGTGGCAATGAGCAGTTCTTC. Protein sequence: CAWSPGRGGGNEQFF.

This chain joins TRBV7-2 and TRBJ2-7, with D uncertain. The CDR3 consists of 13 residues. Germline loops: CDR1 SGHTA, CDR2 FQGNSA. The ends were cut back, 2 bases at V and 3 bases at J, with 8 bases in the middle. CDR3 loop: CASSLSPFYEQYF. The CDR3 nucleotides are TGTGCCAGCAGCTTATCCCCTTTCTACGAGCAGTACTTC.

This sequence joins TRBV20-1 and TRBJ1-1; 7 bases agree with TRBD1. Germline CDR1 is DFQATT and CDR2 is SNEGSKA (reference sequence). V gave up 6 bases and J gave up 8 bases; unmatched junction bases: 6. The CDR3 spans 11 residues. In nucleotides, the CDR3 is TGCAGTGCGACAGGGTGGGGGGAAGCTTTCTTT. Translating it yields CSATGWGEAFF.

The chain links TRBV6-6 to TRBJ1-5, with 7 positions matching TRBD1. Germline V gene sequence: CDR1 MNHNY, CDR2 SVGAGI (reference sequence). This CDR3 is 15 amino acids long. With V trimmed by 3 bases and J by 0 bases, 2 bases remained unmatched. CDR3 loop: CASSYGTDSNQPQHF. The CDR3 DNA follows: TGTGCCAGCAGTTATGGGACAGATAGCAATCAGCCCCAGCATTTT.

The CDR3 is CASSQGQFYGYTF. CDR3 in DNA: TGCGCCAGCAGCCAAGGACAGTTCTATGGCTACACCTTC. The gene calls are TRBV4-1 and TRBJ1-2, with D possibly matching TRBD1 (5 bases). Germline loops: CDR1 MGHRA, CDR2 YSYEKL. V was trimmed by 1 base and J by 4 bases, leaving 7 bases between them. The CDR3 runs to 13 residues.

V is TRBV19 and J is TRBJ1-1, with D tentatively TRBD1 (6 bases). CDR3 length: 18 residues. The germline V gene encodes CDR1 LNHDA and CDR2 SQIVND (reference sequence). The V end lost 7 bases, the J end lost 5 bases, and 29 bases lay between the germline ends. DNA of the CDR3: TGTGCCAGTACTCGATGGGGCGGGGGGCGCTTCGAGGCGACTGAAGCTTTCTTT. Translated, it gives CASTRWGGGRFEATEAFF.

The chain employs TRBV2 and TRBJ1-4; TRBD1 matches 7 bases. The V and J ends lost 4 bases and 3 bases, in that order; junction bases with no gene match: 8. This CDR3 has 16 amino acids. The V gene's germline CDR1 is SNHLY and CDR2 FYNNEI. The CDR3 DNA reads TGTGCCAGCAGTGCAACTCGACAGGGACCTAATGAAAAACTGTTTTTT. This translates into CASSATRQGPNEKLFF.

This clone has only one observation. The chain uses TRBV6-5 and TRBJ2-1; 11 bases agree with TRBD2. Trimming removed 1 base from V and 5 bases from J; junction bases left unmatched: 4. There are 16 residues in the CDR3. Germline V lookup: CDR1 MNHEY, CDR2 SVGAGI. The CDR3 sequence is CASSYWGLAANNEQFF. For the CDR3, the DNA is TGTGCCAGCAGTTACTGGGGACTAGCGGCTAACAATGAGCAGTTCTTC.

V usage is TRBV7-8 and J usage is TRBJ1-5, with TRBD1 identical over 8 bases. Per germline, CDR1 SGHVS and CDR2 FQNEAQ. J lost 7 bases, V lost 4 bases, and 6 bases had no gene match. The CDR3 loop spans 14 amino acids. CDR3 in amino acids: CASSWTGLRQPQHF. CDR3 coding DNA: TGTGCCAGCAGCTGGACAGGGTTGCGGCAGCCCCAGCATTTT.

The chain is built from TRBV19 and TRBJ2-1, with 9 bases that match TRBD2. The CDR3 totals 15 residues. Losses at the gene ends were 3 bases for V and 7 bases for J; bases not matched to a gene: 7. Per the germline V gene, CDR1 is LNHDA and CDR2 is SQIVND (reference sequence). In DNA, the CDR3 is TGTGCCAGTAGTATCCTAGCGGGATGGGCAAATGAGCAGTTCTTC. Protein product: CASSILAGWANEQFF.

This clone came up a few times. The chain recombines TRBV9 with TRBJ2-5; 14 bases line up with TRBD2. The CDR3 is 16 amino acids. CDR1 SGDLS and CDR2 YYNGEE come from the germline V gene. Trimming took 3 bases from V and 4 from J; bases not matched to a gene: 5. The CDR3 region is CASSDGTSGRGETQYF. The CDR3 region has the DNA TGTGCCAGCAGCGATGGGACTAGCGGGAGAGGAGAGACCCAGTACTTC.

The chain couples TRBV7-2 to TRBJ1-2; D is possibly TRBD1 (6 bases). Trimming stripped 5 bases from V and 6 bases from J, with 16 bases between. Germline V CDR1 and CDR2: SGHTA, FQGNSA. The CDR3 contains 14 residues. CDR3 sequence: CASSPGARSHGYTF. The CDR3 DNA sequence: TGTGCCAGCAGCCCAGGGGCGCGTTCCCATGGCTACACCTTC. Full variable domain (missing parts from reference TRBV7-2 and TRBJ1-2): GAGVSQSPSNKVTEKGKDVELRCDPISGHTALYWYRQSLGQGLEFLIYFQGNSAPDKSGLPSDRFSAERTGGSVSTLTIQRTQQEDSAVYLCASSPGARSHGYTFGSGTRLTVV.

This rearrangement joins TRBV4-1 to TRBJ2-7, with 7 bases lining up with TRBD2. The CDR3 covers 15 residues. The V segment lost 0 bases and the J segment 3 bases; nucleotides outside the gene matches: 5. In germline, CDR1 is MGHRA, CDR2 YSYEKL. The CDR3 is CASSQESGTGYEQYF. CDR3 DNA: TGCGCCAGCAGCCAAGAAAGCGGGACTGGCTACGAGCAGTACTTC.

The J gene is TRBJ1-1, the V gene TRBV2; 7 bases fit TRBD1. The germline V gene encodes CDR1 SNHLY and CDR2 FYNNEI. The CDR3 runs 14 residues. V lost 5 bases and J lost 6; bases outside the gene matches: 9. The CDR3 reads CASSRDRGSAEAFF. CDR3 DNA: TGTGCCAGCAGTCGGGACAGAGGTTCCGCTGAAGCTTTCTTT.